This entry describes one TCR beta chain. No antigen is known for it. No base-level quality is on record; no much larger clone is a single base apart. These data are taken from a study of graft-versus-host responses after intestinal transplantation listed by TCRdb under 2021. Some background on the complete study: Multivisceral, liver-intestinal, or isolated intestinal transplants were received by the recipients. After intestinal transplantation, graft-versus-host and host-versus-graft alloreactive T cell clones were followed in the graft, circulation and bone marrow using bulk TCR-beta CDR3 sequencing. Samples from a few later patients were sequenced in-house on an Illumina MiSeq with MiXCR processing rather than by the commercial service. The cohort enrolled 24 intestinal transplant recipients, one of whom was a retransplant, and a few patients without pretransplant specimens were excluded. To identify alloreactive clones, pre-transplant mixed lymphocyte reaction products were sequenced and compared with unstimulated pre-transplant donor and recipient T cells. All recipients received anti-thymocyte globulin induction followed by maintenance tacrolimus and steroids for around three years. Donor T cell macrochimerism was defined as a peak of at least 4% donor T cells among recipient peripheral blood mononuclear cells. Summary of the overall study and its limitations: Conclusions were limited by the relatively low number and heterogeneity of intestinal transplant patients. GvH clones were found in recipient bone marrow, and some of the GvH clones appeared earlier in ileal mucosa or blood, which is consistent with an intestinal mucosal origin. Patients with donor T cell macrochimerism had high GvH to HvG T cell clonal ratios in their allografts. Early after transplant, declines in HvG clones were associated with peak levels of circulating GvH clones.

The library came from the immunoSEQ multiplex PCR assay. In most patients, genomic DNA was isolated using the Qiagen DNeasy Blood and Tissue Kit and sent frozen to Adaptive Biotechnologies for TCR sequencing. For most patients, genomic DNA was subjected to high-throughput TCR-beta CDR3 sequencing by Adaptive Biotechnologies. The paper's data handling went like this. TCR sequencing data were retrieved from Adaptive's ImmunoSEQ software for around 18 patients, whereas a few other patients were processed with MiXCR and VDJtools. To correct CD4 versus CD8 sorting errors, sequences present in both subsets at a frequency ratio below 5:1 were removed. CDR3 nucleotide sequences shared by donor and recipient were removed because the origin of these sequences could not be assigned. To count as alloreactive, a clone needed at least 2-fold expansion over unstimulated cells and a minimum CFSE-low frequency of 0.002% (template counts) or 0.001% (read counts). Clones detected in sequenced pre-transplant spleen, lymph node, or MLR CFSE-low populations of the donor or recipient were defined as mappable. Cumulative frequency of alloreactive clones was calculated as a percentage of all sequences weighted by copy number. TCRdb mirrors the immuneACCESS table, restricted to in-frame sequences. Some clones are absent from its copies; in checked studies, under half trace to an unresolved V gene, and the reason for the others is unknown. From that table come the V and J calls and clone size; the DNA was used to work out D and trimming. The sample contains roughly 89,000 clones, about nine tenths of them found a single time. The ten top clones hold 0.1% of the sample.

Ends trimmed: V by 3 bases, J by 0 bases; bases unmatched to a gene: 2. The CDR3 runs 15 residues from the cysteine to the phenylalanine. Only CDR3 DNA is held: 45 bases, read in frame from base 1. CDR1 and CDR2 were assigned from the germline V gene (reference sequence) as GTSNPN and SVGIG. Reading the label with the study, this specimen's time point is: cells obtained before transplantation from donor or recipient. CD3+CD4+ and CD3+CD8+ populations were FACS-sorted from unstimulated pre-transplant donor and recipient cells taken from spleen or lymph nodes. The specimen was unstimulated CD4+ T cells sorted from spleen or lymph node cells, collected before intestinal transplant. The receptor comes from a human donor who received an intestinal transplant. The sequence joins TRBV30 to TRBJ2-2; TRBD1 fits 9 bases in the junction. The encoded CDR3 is CAWRRQGANTGELFF. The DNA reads TGTGCCTGGAGAAGACAGGGGGCGAACACCGGGGAGCTGTTTTTT.